The text below deals with one T cell receptor (beta chain). Antigen specificity is unknown. Assay used: immunoSEQ multiplex PCR; TCRdb lists only in-frame clones, some missing. The data show 45,000 to 55,000 clones, approximately 85% seen once. This sample was included in a study of radiotherapy plus CTLA-4 blockade in lung cancer. Study as a whole: In 18% of patients, objective responses were seen; around 31% had disease control. Overall study findings and caveats: TCR clones originating in tumors grew in number in blood after radiotherapy plus ipilimumab. In blood, early T cell clone dynamics reportedly predicted response best, together with interferon-beta.

The CDR3 length is 15 residues. The germline CDR1 and CDR2 sequences are MNHEY and SVGAGI. J was trimmed by 3 bases and V by 2 bases; bases with no gene match: 6. V gene TRBV6-5 combines with J gene TRBJ2-5; 7 nucleotides agree with TRBD2. The sequencing used peripheral blood, collected from a patient treated with radiotherapy plus ipilimumab. The sequence came from a human donor with non-small cell lung cancer who had stable disease on radiotherapy plus ipilimumab. The CDR3 DNA reads TGTGCCAGCAGTTACGGGAGTGGGGGGGAAGAGACCCAGTACTTC. Amino acids: CASSYGSGGEETQYF.